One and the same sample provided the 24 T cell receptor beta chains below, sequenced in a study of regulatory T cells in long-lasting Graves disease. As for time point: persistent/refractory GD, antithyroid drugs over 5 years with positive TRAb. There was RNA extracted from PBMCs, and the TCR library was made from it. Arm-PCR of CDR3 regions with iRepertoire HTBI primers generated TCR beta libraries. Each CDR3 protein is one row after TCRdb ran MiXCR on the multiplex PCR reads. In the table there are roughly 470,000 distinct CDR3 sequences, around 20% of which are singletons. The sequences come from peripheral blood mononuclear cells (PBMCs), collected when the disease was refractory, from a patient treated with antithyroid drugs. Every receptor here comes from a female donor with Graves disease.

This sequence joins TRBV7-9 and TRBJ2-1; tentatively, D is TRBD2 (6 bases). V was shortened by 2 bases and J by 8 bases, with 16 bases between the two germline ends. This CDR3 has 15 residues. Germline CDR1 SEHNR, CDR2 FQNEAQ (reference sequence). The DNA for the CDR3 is TGTGCCAGCAGCTTAACGTCGGAGGGTTACGATGAGCAGTTCTTC. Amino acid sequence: CASSLTSEGYDEQFF.

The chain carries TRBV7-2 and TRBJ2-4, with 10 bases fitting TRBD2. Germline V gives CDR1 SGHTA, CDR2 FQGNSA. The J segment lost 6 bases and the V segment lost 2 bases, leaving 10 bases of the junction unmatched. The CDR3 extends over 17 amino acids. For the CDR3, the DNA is TGTGCCAGCAGCTTATTATTGGCTAGCGGGAGATCAAACATTCAGTACTTC. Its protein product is CASSLLLASGRSNIQYF.

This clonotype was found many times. The DNA of the CDR3 is TGTGCCAGCGCCCGGACAGAAAACACTGAAGCTTTCTTT. This translates into CASARTENTEAFF. V is TRBV11-2 and J is TRBJ1-1, with D possibly TRBD1 on 6 matching bases. The V gene lost 8 bases and the J gene lost 2 bases, with 12 bases spanning the gap. The CDR3 runs 13 residues. Looked up from germline, CDR1 is SGHAT and CDR2 is FQNNGV.

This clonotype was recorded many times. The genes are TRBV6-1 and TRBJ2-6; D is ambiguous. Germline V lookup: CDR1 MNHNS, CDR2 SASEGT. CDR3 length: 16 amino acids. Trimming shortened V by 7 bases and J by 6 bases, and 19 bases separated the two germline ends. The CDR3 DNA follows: TGTGCCAGCAACTCACCCCCCCCCTCCGAGGCCAACGTCCTGACTTTC. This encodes CASNSPPPSEANVLTF.

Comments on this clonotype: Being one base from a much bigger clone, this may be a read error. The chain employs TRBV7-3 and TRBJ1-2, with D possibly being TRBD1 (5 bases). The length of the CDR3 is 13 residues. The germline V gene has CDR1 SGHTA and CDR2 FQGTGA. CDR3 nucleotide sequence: TGTGCCAGCAGCCGACAGATTAACTATGGCTGCACCTTC. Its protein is CASSRQINYGCTF.

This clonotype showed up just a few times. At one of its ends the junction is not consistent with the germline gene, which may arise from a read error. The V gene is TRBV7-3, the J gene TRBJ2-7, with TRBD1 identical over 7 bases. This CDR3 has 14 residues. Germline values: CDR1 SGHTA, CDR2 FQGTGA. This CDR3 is CAGSLRQGSHEQYF. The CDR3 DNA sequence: TGTGCCGGCAGCTTAAGACAGGGAAGCCACGAGCAGTACTTC.

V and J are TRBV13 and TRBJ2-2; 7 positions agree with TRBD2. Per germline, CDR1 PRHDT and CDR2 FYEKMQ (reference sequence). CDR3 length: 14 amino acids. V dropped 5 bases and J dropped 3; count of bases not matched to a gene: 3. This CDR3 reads CASSPTSDTGELFF. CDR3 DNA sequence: TGTGCCAGCAGCCCAACTAGCGACACCGGGGAGCTGTTTTTT.

CDR3 bases: TGTGCCAGCAGCTTAGAGAGGGGGCCGGGTTCACCCCTCCACTTT. It specifies CASSLERGPGSPLHF. V gene TRBV7-2 combines with J gene TRBJ1-6; 7 bases map to TRBD1. V lost 1 base, J lost 9 bases, and 6 bases stayed unmatched. CDR1 and CDR2 from the germline V gene are SGHTA and FQGNSA. The CDR3 spans 15 residues.

CDR3: CASSIAGGPYEQYF. The CDR3 nucleotides are TGTGCCAGTAGTATAGCGGGAGGGCCATACGAGCAGTACTTC. The chain recombines TRBV19 with TRBJ2-7, with 8 bases identical to TRBD2. The trim removed 1 base at V and 4 bases at J, leaving 3 bases unmatched. This CDR3 is 14 amino acids long. CDR1 is LNHDA and CDR2 is SQIVND in the germline V gene (reference sequence). Drawing the rest from reference TRBV19 and TRBJ2-7, the complete variable domain is DGGITQSPKYLFRKEGQNVTLSCEQNLNHDAMYWYRQDPGQGLRLIYYSQIVNDFQKGDIAEGYSVSREKKESFPLTVTSAQKNPTAFYLCASSIAGGPYEQYFGPGTRLTVT.

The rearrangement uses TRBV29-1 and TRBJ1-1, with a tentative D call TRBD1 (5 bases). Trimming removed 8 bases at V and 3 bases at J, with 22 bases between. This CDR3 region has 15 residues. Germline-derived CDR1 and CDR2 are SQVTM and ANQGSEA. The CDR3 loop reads CSINILSRQHTEAFF. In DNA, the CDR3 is TGCAGCATAAATATTTTGAGCCGACAGCACACTGAAGCTTTCTTT.

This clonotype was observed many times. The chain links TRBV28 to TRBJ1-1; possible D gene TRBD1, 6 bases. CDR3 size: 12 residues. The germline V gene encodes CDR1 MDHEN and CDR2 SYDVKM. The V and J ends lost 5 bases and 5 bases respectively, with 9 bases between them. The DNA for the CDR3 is TGTGCCAGCAGTGTAGGGGGAACTGAAGCTTTCTTT. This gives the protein CASSVGGTEAFF.

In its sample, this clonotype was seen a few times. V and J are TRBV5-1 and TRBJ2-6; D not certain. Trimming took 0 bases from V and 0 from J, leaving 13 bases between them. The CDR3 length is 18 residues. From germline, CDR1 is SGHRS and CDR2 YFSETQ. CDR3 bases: TGCGCCAGCAGCTTGGTGTCGGGCAGACTCTCTGGGGCCAACGTCCTGACTTTC. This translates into CASSLVSGRLSGANVLTF.

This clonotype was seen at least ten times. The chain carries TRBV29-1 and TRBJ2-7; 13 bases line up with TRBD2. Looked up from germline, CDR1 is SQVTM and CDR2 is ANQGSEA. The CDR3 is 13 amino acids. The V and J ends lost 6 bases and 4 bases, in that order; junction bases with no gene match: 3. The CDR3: CSVLTSGRYEQYF. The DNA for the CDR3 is TGCAGCGTCCTGACTAGCGGGAGGTACGAGCAGTACTTC.

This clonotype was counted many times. In nucleotides, the CDR3 is TGTGCCAGCAGTAACAGGGGCGAGCAGTACTTC. Protein: CASSNRGEQYF. The rearrangement uses TRBV28 and TRBJ2-7, with 7 nucleotides matching TRBD1. The CDR3 is made up of 11 amino acids. Germline CDR1 and CDR2: MDHEN and SYDVKM. The V and J ends lost 5 bases and 6 bases, in that order; junction bases with no gene match: 1.

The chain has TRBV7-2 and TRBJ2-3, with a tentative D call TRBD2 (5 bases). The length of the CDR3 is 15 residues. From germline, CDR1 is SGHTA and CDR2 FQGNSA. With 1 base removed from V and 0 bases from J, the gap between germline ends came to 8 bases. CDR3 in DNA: TGTGCCAGCAGCTTAGGGACTGCTAGCACAGATACGCAGTATTTT. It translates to CASSLGTASTDTQYF.

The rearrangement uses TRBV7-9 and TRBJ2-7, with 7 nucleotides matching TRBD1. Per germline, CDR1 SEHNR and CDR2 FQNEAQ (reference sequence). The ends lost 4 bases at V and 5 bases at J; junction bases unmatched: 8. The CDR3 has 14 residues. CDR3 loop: CASSSRQGWDEQYF. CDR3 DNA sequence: TGTGCCAGCAGCTCGAGACAGGGATGGGACGAGCAGTACTTC.

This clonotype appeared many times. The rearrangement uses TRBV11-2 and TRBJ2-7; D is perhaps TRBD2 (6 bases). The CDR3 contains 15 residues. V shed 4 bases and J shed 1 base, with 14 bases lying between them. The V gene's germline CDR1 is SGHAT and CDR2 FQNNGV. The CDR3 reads CASSSPGLKSYEQYF. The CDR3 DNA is TGTGCCAGCAGCTCCCCGGGACTCAAGTCCTACGAGCAGTACTTC.

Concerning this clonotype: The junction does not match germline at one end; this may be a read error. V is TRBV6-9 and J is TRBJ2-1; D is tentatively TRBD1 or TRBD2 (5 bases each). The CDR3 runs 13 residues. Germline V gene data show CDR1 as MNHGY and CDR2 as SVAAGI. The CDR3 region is CASSSLGTWGWLF. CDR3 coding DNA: TGTGCCAGCAGTTCTCTAGGGACCTGGGGGTGGCTCTTC.

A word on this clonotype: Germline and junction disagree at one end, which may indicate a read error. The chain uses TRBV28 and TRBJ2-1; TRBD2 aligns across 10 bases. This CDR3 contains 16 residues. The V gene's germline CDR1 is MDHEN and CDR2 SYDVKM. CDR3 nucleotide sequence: TGTGCCAGCAGCAGACCCGGGACTAGCGCCTACAAGGAGCAGTTCTTC. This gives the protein CASSRPGTSAYKEQFF.

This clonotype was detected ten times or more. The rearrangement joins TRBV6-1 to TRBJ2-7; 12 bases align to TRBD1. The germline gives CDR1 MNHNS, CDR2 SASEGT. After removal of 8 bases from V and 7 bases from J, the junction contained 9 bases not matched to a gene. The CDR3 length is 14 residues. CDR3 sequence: CASFGGQGAREQYF. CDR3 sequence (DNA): TGTGCCAGCTTCGGGGGACAGGGGGCGCGTGAGCAGTACTTC.

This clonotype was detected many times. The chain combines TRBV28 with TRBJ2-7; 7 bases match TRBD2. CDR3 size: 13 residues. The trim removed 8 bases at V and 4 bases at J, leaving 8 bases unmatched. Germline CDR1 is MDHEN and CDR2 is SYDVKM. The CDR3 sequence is CASCWEGRYEQYF. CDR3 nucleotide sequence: TGTGCCAGCTGCTGGGAGGGGAGGTACGAGCAGTACTTC.

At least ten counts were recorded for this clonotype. In DNA, the CDR3 is TGTGCCACCAGTGATTCAACAGGGCCCTATGGCTACACCTTC. This encodes CATSDSTGPYGYTF. The V gene is TRBV24-1, the J gene TRBJ1-2; D possibly corresponds to TRBD1 (6 bases). Between the trimmed V and J ends, which lost 2 bases and 4 bases, there was a span of 10 bases. The CDR3 extends over 14 amino acids. Germline V gene data show CDR1 as KGHDR and CDR2 as SFDVKD.

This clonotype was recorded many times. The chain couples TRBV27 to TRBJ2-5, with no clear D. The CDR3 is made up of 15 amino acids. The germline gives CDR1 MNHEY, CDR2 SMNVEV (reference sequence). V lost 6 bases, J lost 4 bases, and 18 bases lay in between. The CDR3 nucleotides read TGTGCCAGCAGAAACGACTCGAGCCTGGGAGAGACCCAGTACTTC. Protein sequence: CASRNDSSLGETQYF.

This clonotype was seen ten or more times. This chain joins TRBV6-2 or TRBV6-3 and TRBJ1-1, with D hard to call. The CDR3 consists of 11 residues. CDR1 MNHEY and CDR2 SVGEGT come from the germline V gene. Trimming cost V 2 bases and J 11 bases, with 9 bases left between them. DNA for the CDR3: TGTGCCAGCAGTTACACCGGCGACGCTTTCTTT. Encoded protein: CASSYTGDAFF.